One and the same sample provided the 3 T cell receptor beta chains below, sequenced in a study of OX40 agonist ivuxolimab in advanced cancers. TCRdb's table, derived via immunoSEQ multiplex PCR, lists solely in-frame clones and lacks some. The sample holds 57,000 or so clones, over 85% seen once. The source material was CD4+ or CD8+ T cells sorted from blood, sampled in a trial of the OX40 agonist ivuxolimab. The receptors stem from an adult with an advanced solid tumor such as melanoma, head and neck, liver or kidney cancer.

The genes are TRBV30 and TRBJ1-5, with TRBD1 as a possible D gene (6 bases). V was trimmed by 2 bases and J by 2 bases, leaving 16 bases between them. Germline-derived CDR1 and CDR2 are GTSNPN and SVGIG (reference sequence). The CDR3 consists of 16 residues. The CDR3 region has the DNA TGTGCCTGGAGTCTGGCGGACAGAAGAGGCAATCAGCCCCAGCATTTT. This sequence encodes CAWSLADRRGNQPQHF.

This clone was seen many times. The CDR3: CASSPSAPSGRGEQYF. CDR3 bases: TGTGCCAGCAGCCCTAGCGCGCCTAGCGGGAGGGGCGAGCAGTACTTC. This rearrangement joins TRBV9 to TRBJ2-7, with 12 bases fitting TRBD2. Germline CDR1 and CDR2: SGDLS and YYNGEE. The CDR3 loop spans 16 amino acids. V lost 4 bases and J lost 6; bases outside the gene matches: 11.

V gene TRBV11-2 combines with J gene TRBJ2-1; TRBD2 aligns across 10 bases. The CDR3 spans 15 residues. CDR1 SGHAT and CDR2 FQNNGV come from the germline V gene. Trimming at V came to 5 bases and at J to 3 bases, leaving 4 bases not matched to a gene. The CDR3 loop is CASSTGTSDYNEQFF. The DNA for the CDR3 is TGTGCCAGCAGCACCGGGACTAGCGACTACAATGAGCAGTTCTTC.